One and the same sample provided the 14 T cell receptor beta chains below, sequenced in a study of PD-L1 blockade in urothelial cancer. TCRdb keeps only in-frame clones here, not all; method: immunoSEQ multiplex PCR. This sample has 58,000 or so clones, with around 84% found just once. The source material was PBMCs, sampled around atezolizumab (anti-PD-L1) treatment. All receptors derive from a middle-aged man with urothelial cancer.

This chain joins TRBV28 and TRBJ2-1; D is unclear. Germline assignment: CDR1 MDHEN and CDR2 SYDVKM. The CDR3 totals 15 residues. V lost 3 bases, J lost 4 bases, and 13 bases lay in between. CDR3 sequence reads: CASSFKQLLYNEQFF. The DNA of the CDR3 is TGTGCCAGCAGTTTTAAACAGCTACTTTACAATGAGCAGTTCTTC.

CDR3 bases: TGTGCCAGCAGCCTTGGGGCAGTGTCCTACGAGCAGTACTTC. Translation gives CASSLGAVSYEQYF. The chain recombines TRBV7-9 with TRBJ2-7; possibly TRBD1 for D (5 bases). Per the germline V gene, CDR1 is SEHNR and CDR2 is FQNEAQ (reference sequence). V lost 5 bases to trimming and J lost 1 base, with 12 bases between them. CDR3 length equals 14 residues.

The CDR3 loop reads CASSLGGLTGDTQYF. CDR3 sequence (DNA): TGTGCCAGCAGCTTAGGGGGACTCACGGGAGATACGCAGTATTTT. J is TRBJ2-3 and V is TRBV7-9; a possible D gene is TRBD2 (6 bases). Trimming cost V 1 base and J 5 bases, with 13 bases left between them. In germline, CDR1 is SEHNR, CDR2 FQNEAQ (reference sequence). CDR3 length: 15 amino acids. Looking up the rest from reference TRBV7-9 and TRBJ2-3 gives the full variable domain: DTGVSQNPRHKITKRGQNVTFRCDPISEHNRLYWYRQTLGQGPEFLTYFQNEAQLEKSRLLSDRFSAERPKGSFSTLEIQRTEQGDSAMYLCASSLGGLTGDTQYFGPGTRLTVL.

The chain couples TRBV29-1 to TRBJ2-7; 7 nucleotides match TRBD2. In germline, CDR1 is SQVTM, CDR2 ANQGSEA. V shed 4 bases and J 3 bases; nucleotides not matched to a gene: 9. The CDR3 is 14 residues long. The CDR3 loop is CSVAQAGVGYEQYF. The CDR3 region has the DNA TGCAGCGTTGCCCAGGCGGGAGTAGGCTACGAGCAGTACTTC.

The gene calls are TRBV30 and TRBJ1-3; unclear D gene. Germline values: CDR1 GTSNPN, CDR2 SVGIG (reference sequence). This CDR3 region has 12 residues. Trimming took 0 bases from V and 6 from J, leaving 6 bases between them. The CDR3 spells CAWSVGENTIYF. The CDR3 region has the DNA TGTGCCTGGAGTGTAGGAGAAAACACCATATATTTT.

The CDR3 DNA reads as TGTGCCAGCAGCTTGATGACTAGCGGTTCCTACGAGCAGTACTTC. Translating gives CASSLMTSGSYEQYF. V and J are TRBV5-4 and TRBJ2-7; TRBD2 matches 9 bases. Trimming removed 1 base from V and 1 base from J; junction bases left unmatched: 3. CDR3 length equals 15 residues. Germline V gene sequence: CDR1 SGHNT, CDR2 YYREEE (reference sequence).

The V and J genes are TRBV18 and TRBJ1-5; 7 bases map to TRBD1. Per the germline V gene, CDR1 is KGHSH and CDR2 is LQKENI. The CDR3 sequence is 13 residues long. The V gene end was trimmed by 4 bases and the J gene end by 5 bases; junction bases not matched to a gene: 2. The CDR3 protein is CASSLQGDQPQHF. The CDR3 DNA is TGTGCCAGCTCACTGCAGGGGGATCAGCCCCAGCATTTT.

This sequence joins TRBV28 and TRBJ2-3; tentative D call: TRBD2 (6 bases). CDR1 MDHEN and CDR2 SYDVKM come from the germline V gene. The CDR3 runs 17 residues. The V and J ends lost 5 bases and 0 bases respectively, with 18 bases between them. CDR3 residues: CASSPLGRQQSTDTQYF. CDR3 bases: TGTGCCAGCAGTCCCTTAGGGAGGCAGCAAAGCACAGATACGCAGTATTTT.

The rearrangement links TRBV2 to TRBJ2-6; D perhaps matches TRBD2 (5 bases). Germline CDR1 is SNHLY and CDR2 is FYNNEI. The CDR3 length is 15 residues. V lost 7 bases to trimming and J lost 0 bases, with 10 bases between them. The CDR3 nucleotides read TGTGCCAGCAAGGAGCGGACCTCTGGGGCCAACGTCCTGACTTTC. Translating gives CASKERTSGANVLTF. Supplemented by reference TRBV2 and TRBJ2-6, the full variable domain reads EPEVTQTPSHQVTQMGQEVILRCVPISNHLYFYWYRQILGQKVEFLVSFYNNEISEKSEIFDDQFSVERPDGSNFTLKIRSTKLEDSAMYFCASKERTSGANVLTFGAGSRLTVL.

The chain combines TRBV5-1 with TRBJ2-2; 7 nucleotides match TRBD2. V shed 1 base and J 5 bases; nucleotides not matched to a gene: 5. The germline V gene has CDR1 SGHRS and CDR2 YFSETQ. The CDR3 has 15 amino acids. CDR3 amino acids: CASSLPGGGTGELFF. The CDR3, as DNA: TGCGCCAGCAGCTTGCCGGGAGGAGGGACCGGGGAGCTGTTTTTT.

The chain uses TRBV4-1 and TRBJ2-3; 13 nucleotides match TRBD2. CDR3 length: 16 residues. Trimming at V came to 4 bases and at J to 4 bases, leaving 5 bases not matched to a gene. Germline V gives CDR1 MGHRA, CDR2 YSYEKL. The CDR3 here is CASSRGLAGAADTQYF. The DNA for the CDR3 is TGCGCCAGCAGCCGAGGACTAGCGGGAGCCGCAGATACGCAGTATTTT.

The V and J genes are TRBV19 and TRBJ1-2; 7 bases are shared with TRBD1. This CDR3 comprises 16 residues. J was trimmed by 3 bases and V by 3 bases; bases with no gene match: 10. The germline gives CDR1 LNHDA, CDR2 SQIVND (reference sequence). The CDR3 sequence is CASSMTGQQGHYGYTF. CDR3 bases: TGTGCCAGTAGTATGACAGGGCAGCAGGGGCACTATGGCTACACCTTC.

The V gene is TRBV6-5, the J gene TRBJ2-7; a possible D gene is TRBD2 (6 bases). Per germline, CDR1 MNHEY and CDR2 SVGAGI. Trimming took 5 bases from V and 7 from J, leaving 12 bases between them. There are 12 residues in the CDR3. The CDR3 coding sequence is TGTGCCAGCAGTCATTGGGGGGAAGAGCAGTACTTC. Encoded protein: CASSHWGEEQYF.

CDR3 residues: CASSLTGQGGLEQFF. CDR3 nucleotides: TGCGCCAGCAGCCTGACGGGACAGGGGGGGTTGGAGCAGTTCTTC. The V and J genes are TRBV5-1 and TRBJ2-1; 11 positions agree with TRBD1. Germline CDR1 and CDR2: SGHRS and YFSETQ. This CDR3 contains 15 residues. V lost 4 bases to trimming and J lost 10 bases; unmatched junction nucleotides: 10.